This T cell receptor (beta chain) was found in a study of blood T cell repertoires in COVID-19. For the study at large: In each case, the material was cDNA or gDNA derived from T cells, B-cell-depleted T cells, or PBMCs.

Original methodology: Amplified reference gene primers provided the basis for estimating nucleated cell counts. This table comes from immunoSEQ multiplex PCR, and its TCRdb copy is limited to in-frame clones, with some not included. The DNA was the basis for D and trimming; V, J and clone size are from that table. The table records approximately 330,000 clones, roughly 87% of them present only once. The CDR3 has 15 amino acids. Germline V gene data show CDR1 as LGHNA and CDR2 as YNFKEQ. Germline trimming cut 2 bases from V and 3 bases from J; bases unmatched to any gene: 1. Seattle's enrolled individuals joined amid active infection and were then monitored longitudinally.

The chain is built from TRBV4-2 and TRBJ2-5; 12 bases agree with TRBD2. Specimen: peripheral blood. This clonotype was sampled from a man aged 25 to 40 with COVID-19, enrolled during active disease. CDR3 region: CASSQTSGGKETQYF. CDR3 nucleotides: TGTGCCAGCAGCCAAACTAGCGGGGGGAAAGAGACCCAGTACTTC.